The 9 T cell receptor beta chains listed next were all sequenced from one sample in a study of siplizumab effects on memory and regulatory T cells. Coculture of the mixed lymphocyte reaction cells took place at 37 degrees C and lasted more than 5 days. Their antigens are not known. Data came from immunoSEQ multiplex PCR; TCRdb stores just in-frame clones and leaves some out. The sample has more than 800 clones, around 70% seen once. The sequencing sample was made of CFSE-low (dividing) CD8+ T cells sorted from an allogeneic mixed lymphocyte reaction. The receptors here all came from a human donor in good health; the cells came from an allogeneic mixed lymphocyte reaction.

CDR3 coding DNA: TGTGCCAGCAATGGCGGGCTCAAACAAAGTCGGGCCAACGTCCTGACTTTC. Encoded protein: CASNGGLKQSRANVLTF. V and J are TRBV9 and TRBJ2-6; the D gene is possibly TRBD2 (5 bases). Germline CDR1 SGDLS, CDR2 YYNGEE. This CDR3 spans 17 amino acids. The V end was cut by 6 bases, the J end by 5 bases, with 21 bases between.

The CDR3 sequence is CASSPRDENTGELFF. As DNA, the CDR3 is TGTGCCAGCTCACCGCGGGACGAGAACACCGGGGAGCTGTTTTTT. V gene TRBV18 combines with J gene TRBJ2-2, with D possibly matching TRBD2 (6 bases). CDR1 and CDR2 (germline): KGHSH, LQKENI. The V end lost 3 bases, the J end lost 1 base, and 9 bases lay between the germline ends. The CDR3 has 15 residues.

The V gene is TRBV2, the J gene TRBJ2-1; 9 bases are shared with TRBD2. Germline CDR1 is SNHLY and CDR2 is FYNNEI. The CDR3 loop spans 14 amino acids. V lost 7 bases, J lost 9 bases, and 10 bases stayed unmatched. The DNA for the CDR3 is TGTGCCAGCATTCAGGCGGGGGGGCTGGGTGAGCAGTTCTTC. Its translation: CASIQAGGLGEQFF.

The rearrangement links TRBV5-6 to TRBJ2-7, with D possibly TRBD1 on 6 matching bases. Looked up from germline, CDR1 is SGHDT and CDR2 is YYEEEE. The V and J ends lost 2 bases and 1 base respectively, with 13 bases between them. This CDR3 has 15 amino acids. As DNA, the CDR3 is TGTGCCAGCAGCTTATCCCCAGGGACATCCTACGAGCAGTACTTC. Amino acids: CASSLSPGTSYEQYF.

This clone was seen a single time. The V gene is TRBV6-5, the J gene TRBJ1-1; tentatively, D is TRBD1 (6 bases). The CDR3 runs 12 residues. CDR1 MNHEY and CDR2 SVGAGI come from the germline V gene. V was trimmed by 6 bases and J by 11 bases, leaving 16 bases between them. Written as DNA, the CDR3 is TGTGCCAGCAGCCTACATCCAGGGGAGGCTTTCTTT. Residues: CASSLHPGEAFF.

This chain uses TRBV7-2 with TRBJ2-1; D remains unclear. V dropped 2 bases and J dropped 4 bases, with 6 bases sitting between them. CDR3 length: 13 residues. The germline V gene has CDR1 SGHTA and CDR2 FQGNSA. The CDR3 coding sequence is TGTGCCAGCAGCTTACCGCCATACAATGAGCAGTTCTTC. Protein product: CASSLPPYNEQFF.

V gene TRBV30 combines with J gene TRBJ2-3; the match to TRBD2 covers 11 bases. Germline V CDR1 and CDR2: GTSNPN, SVGIG (reference sequence). This CDR3 contains 18 residues. V gave up 3 bases and J gave up 1 base; unmatched junction bases: 12. For the CDR3, the DNA is TGTGCCTGGAGGGCTAGCGGGAGGAGGCCCGAGGGCACAGATACGCAGTATTTT. It is translated as CAWRASGRRPEGTDTQYF. Complete variable domain (other parts from reference TRBV30 and TRBJ2-3): SQTIHQWPATLVQPVGSPLSLECTVEGTSNPNLYWYRQAAGRGLQLLFYSVGIGQISSEVPQNLSASRPQDRQFILSSKKLLLSDSGFYLCAWRASGRRPEGTDTQYFGPGTRLTVL.

This chain links TRBV27 with TRBJ2-7, with TRBD1 identical over 8 bases. Germline V gene lookup returns CDR1 MNHEY and CDR2 SMNVEV (reference sequence). The CDR3 runs to 14 residues. Germline trimming cut 2 bases from V and 2 bases from J; bases unmatched to any gene: 2. The CDR3 nucleotides read TGTGCCAGCAGTTTAGGACAGGGAACCTACGAGCAGTACTTC. As protein: CASSLGQGTYEQYF.

This chain joins TRBV19 and TRBJ2-2, with TRBD2 identical over 8 bases. Germline loops: CDR1 LNHDA, CDR2 SQIVND (reference sequence). This CDR3 region has 15 residues. The V and J ends lost 3 bases and 5 bases, in that order; junction bases with no gene match: 5. CDR3 nucleotide sequence: TGTGCCAGTAGTATTTTCAGCGGGGGAACCGGGGAGCTGTTTTTT. Translating it yields CASSIFSGGTGELFF.